Presented here are 24 T cell receptor beta chains from one specimen sequenced in a study of blood T cell repertoires in COVID-19. The protocol was immunoSEQ multiplex PCR, while the TCRdb copy is restricted to in-frame clones and leaves out a portion. In the table there are roughly 410,000 clones, approximately 90% of which are singletons. Material for sequencing was peripheral blood. The receptors were gathered from a woman in her forties with COVID-19, enrolled during active disease.

This chain joins TRBV27 and TRBJ1-2; tentatively, D is TRBD1 (5 bases). CDR3 length: 14 amino acids. Germline loops: CDR1 MNHEY, CDR2 SMNVEV (reference sequence). Trimming cost V 6 bases and J 4 bases, with 15 bases left between them. The CDR3 sequence is CASSNRQFGYGYTF. CDR3 nucleotides: TGTGCCAGCAGCAACCGACAGTTTGGCTATGGCTACACCTTC.

The chain joins TRBV28 to TRBJ2-7; D may be TRBD1 (6 bases). V was clipped by 6 bases and J by 1 base, with 16 bases between them. This CDR3 has 15 residues. The germline CDR1 and CDR2 sequences are MDHEN and SYDVKM. CDR3 protein: CASRRTGSESYEQYF. The CDR3 DNA reads TGTGCCAGCAGGCGCACAGGGTCGGAGTCCTACGAGCAGTACTTC. Full variable domain (remainder filled in from reference TRBV28 and TRBJ2-7): DVKVTQSSRYLVKRTGEKVFLECVQDMDHENMFWYRQDPGLGLRLIYFSYDVKMKEKGDIPEGYSVSREKKERFSLILESASTNQTSMYLCASRRTGSESYEQYFGPGTRLTVT.

The chain employs TRBV6-1 and TRBJ1-1; no firm D call. From germline, CDR1 is MNHNS and CDR2 SASEGT. CDR3 length: 17 residues. V was shortened by 1 base and J by 0 bases, with 15 bases between the two germline ends. CDR3 nucleotides: TGTGCCAGCAGTGAAGGGCGGGGTTTTCCCATGAACACTGAAGCTTTCTTT. Protein sequence: CASSEGRGFPMNTEAFF.

This clone showed up just once. The CDR3 loop reads CASSLVAGGNTEAFF. The CDR3 DNA sequence: TGCGCCAGCAGCTTGGTGGCAGGGGGGAACACTGAAGCTTTCTTT. The chain couples TRBV5-1 to TRBJ1-1; 7 nucleotides line up with TRBD1. Trimming removed 0 bases from V and 1 base from J; junction bases left unmatched: 3. This CDR3 has 15 amino acids. Per germline, CDR1 SGHRS and CDR2 YFSETQ.

The chain uses TRBV9 and TRBJ2-7, with 9 bases lining up with TRBD1. The CDR3 extends over 15 amino acids. The ends lost 4 bases at V and 6 bases at J; junction bases unmatched: 11. Germline V CDR1 and CDR2: SGDLS, YYNGEE. CDR3 in DNA: TGTGCCAGCAGCTCCGCCGGGACAGGGATTTCCGAGCAGTACTTC. It encodes CASSSAGTGISEQYF.

V is TRBV7-9 and J is TRBJ1-3; the D gene is possibly TRBD1 (5 bases). Germline V gene sequence: CDR1 SEHNR, CDR2 FQNEAQ (reference sequence). V was trimmed by 5 bases and J by 0 bases, leaving 14 bases between them. This CDR3 has 16 amino acids. CDR3 amino acids: CASSVTRVFSGNTIYF. CDR3 coding DNA: TGTGCCAGCAGCGTCACCAGGGTATTCTCTGGAAACACCATATATTTT.

This rearrangement joins TRBV7-2 to TRBJ1-4; maybe TRBD1 (5 bases). The CDR3 is made up of 13 amino acids. Germline CDR1 reads SGHTA; CDR2 reads FQGNSA. Trimming removed 5 bases at V and 7 bases at J, with 11 bases between. The CDR3 bases are TGTGCCAGCAGCATCAGGGTTTCTGAAAAACTGTTTTTT. It codes for CASSIRVSEKLFF.

The chain uses TRBV29-1 and TRBJ1-1, with unresolved D. CDR1 is SQVTM and CDR2 is ANQGSEA in the germline V gene. This CDR3 contains 11 residues. The V gene lost 2 bases and the J gene lost 9 bases, with 10 bases spanning the gap. The CDR3 protein is CSVERFSQAFF. DNA for the CDR3: TGCAGCGTTGAACGTTTTAGTCAAGCTTTCTTT.

This chain uses TRBV9 with TRBJ1-5, with TRBD1 matching 9 bases. The CDR3 sequence is 15 residues long. Germline V gives CDR1 SGDLS, CDR2 YYNGEE. Trimming cost V 0 bases and J 5 bases; bases outside gene matches: 3. CDR3 sequence (DNA): TGTGCCAGCAGCGTAGGACAGGGGGGTGATCAGCCCCAGCATTTT. Protein product: CASSVGQGGDQPQHF.

J is TRBJ2-1 and V is TRBV5-4; no reliable D call. Trimming removed 0 bases from V and 5 bases from J, with 12 bases in between. The length of the CDR3 is 15 residues. Germline V gene data show CDR1 as SGHNT and CDR2 as YYREEE (reference sequence). The DNA of the CDR3 is TGTGCCAGCAGCTTGGCCCTACAACTACACAATGAGCAGTTCTTC. This sequence encodes CASSLALQLHNEQFF. Complete variable domain (other parts from reference TRBV5-4 and TRBJ2-1): ETGVTQSPTHLIKTRGQQVTLRCSSQSGHNTVSWYQQALGQGPQFIFQYYREEENGRGNFPPRFSGLQFPNYSSELNVNALELDDSALYLCASSLALQLHNEQFFGPGTRLTVL.

The rearrangement joins TRBV15 to TRBJ2-7, with 7 bases matching TRBD1. Losses at the gene ends were 3 bases for V and 2 bases for J; bases not matched to a gene: 10. This CDR3 is built from 16 residues. Looked up from germline, CDR1 is LNHNV and CDR2 is YYDKDF (reference sequence). The chain's CDR3 is CATSRPNSGQPYEQYF. The DNA for the CDR3 is TGTGCCACCAGCAGGCCCAATTCGGGACAGCCCTACGAGCAGTACTTC.

The chain combines TRBV3-1 (or the pseudogene TRBV3-2) with TRBJ1-2, with TRBD1 as a possible D gene (6 bases). V was pared by 4 bases and J by 6 bases, with 21 bases between. This CDR3 has 16 amino acids. CDR1 and CDR2 (germline): LGHDT, YNNKEL (reference sequence). The CDR3 region is CASSRNGLRGSHGYTF. CDR3 coding DNA: TGTGCCAGCAGCCGCAATGGACTGAGGGGGAGTCATGGCTACACCTTC.

The rearrangement links TRBV7-8 to TRBJ2-1; D is unclear. The V end lost 1 base, the J end lost 4 bases, and 5 bases lay between the germline ends. This CDR3 region has 13 residues. Germline-derived CDR1 and CDR2 are SGHVS and FQNEAQ. DNA of the CDR3: TGTGCCAGCAGCTTAGGCACATACAATGAGCAGTTCTTC. It encodes CASSLGTYNEQFF. Filled out from reference TRBV7-8 and TRBJ2-1, the complete variable domain reads GAGVSQSPRYKVAKRGQDVALRCDPISGHVSLFWYQQALGQGPEFLTYFQNEAQLDKSGLPSDRFFAERPEGSVSTLKIQRTQQEDSAVYLCASSLGTYNEQFFGPGTRLTVL.

This chain joins TRBV7-2 and TRBJ1-4, with D possibly TRBD1 on 6 matching bases. V was shortened by 3 bases and J by 10 bases, with 12 bases between the two germline ends. From germline, CDR1 is SGHTA and CDR2 FQGNSA. The CDR3 length is 13 residues. The CDR3 DNA reads as TGTGCCAGCAGCTTTAGACAGGTCGGAAAACTGTTTTTT. Translating it yields CASSFRQVGKLFF.

The chain is built from TRBV5-1 and TRBJ2-1; 12 bases are shared with TRBD2. CDR1 and CDR2 (germline): SGHRS, YFSETQ. The CDR3 extends over 17 amino acids. Unmatched junction bases numbered 12, after V lost 4 bases and J lost 7 bases. Here the CDR3 DNA reads TGCGCCAGCAGCCAAACCGGGACTAGCGGGTTATTAAATGAGCAGTTCTTC. Amino acid sequence: CASSQTGTSGLLNEQFF.

V is TRBV7-8 and J is TRBJ1-4; 9 nucleotides agree with TRBD1. This CDR3 region has 15 residues. Germline values: CDR1 SGHVS, CDR2 FQNEAQ. With V trimmed by 1 base and J by 8 bases, 5 bases remained unmatched. In DNA, the CDR3 is TGTGCCAGCAGCTTAGGGGGGACAGGGTGGGAAAAACTGTTTTTT. This translates into CASSLGGTGWEKLFF.

V gene TRBV2 combines with J gene TRBJ1-2, with D uncertain. The germline V gene encodes CDR1 SNHLY and CDR2 FYNNEI. This CDR3 has 14 amino acids. V dropped 2 bases and J dropped 4 bases, with 11 bases sitting between them. Written as DNA, the CDR3 is TGTGCCAGCAGTGAAAGTTCAGGAACCTATGGCTACACCTTC. The encoded protein is CASSESSGTYGYTF.

The chain has TRBV19 and TRBJ1-2; D remains unclear. Germline V CDR1 and CDR2: LNHDA, SQIVND (reference sequence). The CDR3 is 14 amino acids. The V end lost 3 bases, the J end lost 4 bases, and 12 bases lay between the germline ends. The CDR3 DNA reads as TGTGCCAGTAGTATGGGAGGAGGCCGCTATGGCTACACCTTC. It is translated as CASSMGGGRYGYTF.

This chain connects TRBV3-1 (or the pseudogene TRBV3-2) to TRBJ1-1, with no clear D. The germline gives CDR1 LGHDT, CDR2 YNNKEL (reference sequence). The length of the CDR3 is 15 residues. Trimming removed 3 bases from V and 2 bases from J, with 13 bases in between. CDR3 sequence: CASSHPGEGNTEAFF. The CDR3 bases are TGTGCCAGCAGCCATCCCGGGGAGGGAAACACTGAAGCTTTCTTT.

The chain joins TRBV6-6 to TRBJ1-1, with D unresolved. CDR1 is MNHNY and CDR2 is SVGAGI in the germline V gene (reference sequence). Trimming stripped 0 bases from V and 8 bases from J, with 13 bases between. This CDR3 has 14 amino acids. For the CDR3, the DNA is TGTGCCAGCAGTTACTCGGAGCGGGCTTCCGAAGCTTTCTTT. Its protein product is CASSYSERASEAFF.

J is TRBJ2-2 and V is TRBV7-2; tentatively, D is TRBD2 (5 bases). Germline V lookup: CDR1 SGHTA, CDR2 FQGNSA. This CDR3 has 16 residues. The ends were cut back, 1 base at V and 0 bases at J, with 9 bases in the middle. CDR3 DNA sequence: TGTGCCAGCAGCTTAGGTGGAGGATCGAACACCGGGGAGCTGTTTTTT. Its translation: CASSLGGGSNTGELFF.

The chain links TRBV15 to TRBJ1-1; D perhaps matches TRBD1 (5 bases). Deletions cut 4 bases from V and 5 bases from J, with 17 bases between. Germline V lookup: CDR1 LNHNV, CDR2 YYDKDF (reference sequence). The CDR3 is made up of 15 amino acids. CDR3 DNA sequence: TGTGCCACCAGCATTGGACCCCCAGGGAGGACTGAAGCTTTCTTT. This sequence encodes CATSIGPPGRTEAFF.

The chain recombines TRBV18 with TRBJ2-1; 7 bases agree with TRBD2. Germline assignment: CDR1 KGHSH and CDR2 LQKENI. This CDR3 comprises 16 residues. Trimming cost V 3 bases and J 4 bases; bases outside gene matches: 9. CDR3 region: CASSPGSLADYNEQFF. The CDR3 nucleotides read TGTGCCAGCTCACCCGGTTCCCTAGCGGATTACAATGAGCAGTTCTTC. Filled out from reference TRBV18 and TRBJ2-1, the complete variable domain reads NAGVMQNPRHLVRRRGQEARLRCSPMKGHSHVYWYRQLPEEGLKFMVYLQKENIIDESGMPKERFSAEFPKEGPSILRIQQVVRGDSAAYFCASSPGSLADYNEQFFGPGTRLTVL.

The V gene is TRBV6-5, the J gene TRBJ2-2; D remains ambiguous. The CDR3 extends over 11 amino acids. From germline, CDR1 is MNHEY and CDR2 SVGAGI. The V end lost 6 bases, the J end lost 6 bases, and 5 bases lay between the germline ends. DNA of the CDR3: TGTGCCAGCAGGGGCCCCGGGGAGCTGTTTTTT. This codes for CASRGPGELFF.